These 12 T cell receptor beta chains share one sample of origin, sequenced in a study of T cell clones after liver transplantation. The method was immunoSEQ multiplex PCR; TCRdb's version includes in-frame clones alone and lacks a portion of them. This table has some 80,000 clones, around 80% appearing once. Sequenced material: CD4+ T cells from blood, taken less than 50 months after liver transplant. All receptors derive from a human patient who received a liver transplant. The graft donor may have given rise to some T cells.

In its sample, this clone was seen once. The chain is built from TRBV27 and TRBJ2-3, with a weak D call TRBD2 (6 bases). Trimming removed 3 bases from V and 5 bases from J, with 18 bases in between. Germline CDR1 and CDR2: MNHEY and SMNVEV (reference sequence). This CDR3 has 16 amino acids. As DNA, the CDR3 is TGTGCCAGCAGTTTTTTCCGGGGGAGCCCCCTAGATACGCAGTATTTT. Amino acid sequence: CASSFFRGSPLDTQYF.

This clone was recorded once. The CDR3 here is CASSFLLGGYTF. CDR3 in DNA: TGTGCCAGCAGCTTTCTTTTGGGGGGCTACACCTTC. The chain is built from TRBV7-2 and TRBJ1-2; D not certain. The germline CDR1 and CDR2 sequences are SGHTA and FQGNSA. V dropped 3 bases and J dropped 8 bases, with 10 bases sitting between them. CDR3 length: 12 residues.

The rearrangement uses TRBV7-9 and TRBJ1-1, with a tentative D call TRBD1 (5 bases). CDR3 size: 14 residues. V lost 4 bases and J lost 2, with 11 bases in between. The germline V gene encodes CDR1 SEHNR and CDR2 FQNEAQ (reference sequence). CDR3 DNA sequence: TGTGCCAGCAGCTCCGAAGGACACAACACTGAAGCTTTCTTT. As protein: CASSSEGHNTEAFF.

The chain uses TRBV6-5 and TRBJ2-2, with TRBD2 identical over 7 bases. The CDR3 runs to 16 residues. V dropped 2 bases and J dropped 2; count of bases not matched to a gene: 5. Germline CDR1 MNHEY, CDR2 SVGAGI. This CDR3 is CASSYGLADNTGELFF. CDR3 DNA: TGTGCCAGCAGTTACGGCCTAGCGGACAACACCGGGGAGCTGTTTTTT.

The chain has TRBV5-1 and TRBJ2-7; a weak D match, TRBD1 (7 bases). Germline V gene lookup returns CDR1 SGHRS and CDR2 YFSETQ. V lost 3 bases and J lost 12, with 16 bases in between. The CDR3 totals 12 residues. The CDR3 protein is CASSSRQGGLYF. The CDR3 nucleotides are TGCGCCAGCAGCTCGCGACAGGGAGGACTGTACTTC.

This clone was observed once. The chain employs TRBV19 and TRBJ2-7; 7 bases agree with TRBD1. This CDR3 is built from 13 residues. J lost 2 bases, V lost 9 bases, and 7 bases had no gene match. CDR1 and CDR2 from the germline V gene are LNHDA and SQIVND (reference sequence). CDR3 residues: CARAGQEPYEQYF. DNA for the CDR3: TGTGCCAGAGCCGGACAGGAGCCCTACGAGCAGTACTTC.

The chain links TRBV28 to TRBJ1-1; no firm D call. Between the trimmed V and J ends, which lost 5 bases and 4 bases, there was a span of 11 bases. From germline, CDR1 is MDHEN and CDR2 SYDVKM. The CDR3 extends over 13 amino acids. The CDR3 sequence: CASSAQKRTEAFF. In DNA, the CDR3 is TGTGCCAGCAGTGCCCAAAAACGCACTGAAGCTTTCTTT.

The gene calls are TRBV6-5 and TRBJ2-1; 7 bases are shared with TRBD2. In germline, CDR1 is MNHEY, CDR2 SVGAGI. The length of the CDR3 is 16 residues. V was pared by 0 bases and J by 6 bases, with 8 bases of the junction left unmatched. The CDR3 sequence is CASSYSSGTTVNEQFF. CDR3 sequence (DNA): TGTGCCAGCAGTTACTCCTCCGGGACTACGGTCAATGAGCAGTTCTTC.

The chain has TRBV10-3 and TRBJ1-1, with D possibly being TRBD1 (6 bases). Germline CDR1 and CDR2: ENHRY and SYGVKD. V was clipped by 2 bases and J by 8 bases, with 12 bases between them. The CDR3 loop spans 13 amino acids. CDR3 sequence (DNA): TGTGCCATCAGTGAGCGGGACATTCAAGAAGCTTTCTTT. It yields the protein CAISERDIQEAFF.

This clone showed up just once. The chain employs TRBV5-4 and TRBJ2-7; 8 bases align to TRBD1. The junction had 10 bases not matched to a gene; V was cut back by 0 bases and J by 5 bases. Germline V gene data show CDR1 as SGHNT and CDR2 as YYREEE (reference sequence). This CDR3 has 16 amino acids. As DNA, the CDR3 is TGTGCCAGCAGCTTGGACCTAGACAGGGGAATCGACGAGCAGTACTTC. Translating it yields CASSLDLDRGIDEQYF.

V gene TRBV23-1 combines with J gene TRBJ2-4, with D possibly matching TRBD2 (5 bases). TRBV23-1 is an ORF; its function is uncertain. Between the trimmed V and J ends, which lost 0 bases and 0 bases, there was a span of 15 bases. The CDR3 totals 18 residues. The CDR3 here is CASSQSPGKGSAKNIQYF. The CDR3 nucleotides are TGCGCCAGCAGTCAATCGCCCGGGAAAGGATCAGCCAAAAACATTCAGTACTTC.

J is TRBJ2-7 and V is TRBV2; 8 bases are a match to TRBD1. Germline trimming cut 7 bases from V and 5 bases from J; bases unmatched to any gene: 10. CDR1 is SNHLY, CDR2 FYNNEI, per germline. The CDR3 extends over 14 amino acids. The CDR3 loop reads CASKSRGPSDEQYF. In DNA, the CDR3 is TGTGCCAGCAAATCCAGGGGGCCTTCTGACGAGCAGTACTTC.